Below are 21 T cell receptor beta chains sequenced from a single sample in a study of T cells after yellow fever vaccination. TCRdb called the 5' RACE reads again in MiXCR, with one record for every CDR3 protein. The table shows 200,000 to 300,000 distinct CDR3 sequences, with about 7% occurring only once. The material sequenced was CD4+ T cells sorted from PBMCs, taken on the day of the yellow fever booster vaccination. These TCRs come from a man aged 30 to 39 who received the YFV17D yellow fever vaccine.

This chain links TRBV20-1 with TRBJ1-1; the match to TRBD1 covers 7 bases. Trimming at V came to 3 bases and at J to 6 bases, leaving 10 bases not matched to a gene. CDR1 is DFQATT and CDR2 is SNEGSKA in the germline V gene (reference sequence). This CDR3 spans 14 amino acids. The CDR3 loop reads CSASPPTGLAEAFF. CDR3 DNA sequence: TGCAGTGCTAGCCCCCCGACAGGGTTAGCTGAAGCTTTCTTT.

This clonotype has at least ten counts. J is TRBJ2-5 and V is TRBV18; D gene uncertain. V was cut by 4 bases and J by 3 bases, with 15 bases left in between. The CDR3 consists of 15 residues. Germline CDR1 reads KGHSH; CDR2 reads LQKENI. The CDR3 region is CASSRYRNPKETQYF. The CDR3 nucleotides are TGTGCCAGCTCACGATATCGGAACCCAAAAGAGACCCAGTACTTC. Using reference TRBV18 and TRBJ2-5 for the parts outside the CDR3, the full variable domain is NAGVMQNPRHLVRRRGQEARLRCSPMKGHSHVYWYRQLPEEGLKFMVYLQKENIIDESGMPKERFSAEFPKEGPSILRIQQVVRGDSAAYFCASSRYRNPKETQYFGPGTRLLVL.

The chain employs TRBV10-1 and TRBJ2-7, with D possibly matching TRBD1 (5 bases). The ends were cut back, 7 bases at V and 4 bases at J, with 14 bases in the middle. This CDR3 has 13 residues. From germline, CDR1 is WNHNN and CDR2 SYGVQD (reference sequence). The CDR3 nucleotides are TGCGCCAGCAACTTGTGGGGCTTATACGAGCAGTACTTC. Translation gives CASNLWGLYEQYF.

This clonotype was detected many times. The J gene is TRBJ2-1, the V gene TRBV7-2; possibly TRBD1 for D (5 bases). Germline assignment: CDR1 SGHTA and CDR2 FQGNSA. The CDR3 sequence is 14 residues long. V gave up 0 bases and J gave up 5 bases, with 8 bases separating them. This CDR3 is CASSLATANNEQFF. The CDR3 DNA reads as TGTGCCAGCAGCTTAGCGACAGCCAACAATGAGCAGTTCTTC.

This clonotype was picked up a small number of times. The chain employs TRBV20-1 and TRBJ2-5; a possible D gene is TRBD2 (6 bases). Germline CDR1 and CDR2: DFQATT and SNEGSKA (reference sequence). The V end was cut by 7 bases, the J end by 5 bases, with 17 bases between. This CDR3 spans 13 amino acids. The CDR3 DNA reads as TGCAGTGTTAAGCGCGCGGGGTACGAGACCCAGTACTTC. It translates to CSVKRAGYETQYF.

This clonotype was recorded many times. The chain combines TRBV5-5 with TRBJ1-1; D unresolved. Germline V gene data show CDR1 as SGHKS and CDR2 as YYEKEE (reference sequence). V shed 0 bases and J shed 0 bases, with 3 bases lying between them. The CDR3 runs 13 residues. CDR3 sequence (DNA): TGTGCCAGCAGCTTGGAGGTGAACACTGAAGCTTTCTTT. It is translated as CASSLEVNTEAFF. The full variable domain, with the rest looked up from reference TRBV5-5 and TRBJ1-1, is DAGVTQSPTHLIKTRGQQVTLRCSPISGHKSVSWYQQVLGQGPQFIFQYYEKEERGRGNFPDRFSARQFPNYSSELNVNALLLGDSALYLCASSLEVNTEAFFGQGTRLTVV.

The V gene is TRBV24-1, the J gene TRBJ2-5; D gene unclear. Germline V gene sequence: CDR1 KGHDR, CDR2 SFDVKD. Trimming took off 5 bases at V and 8 bases at J, with 8 bases between the two ends. This CDR3 has 11 amino acids. This chain's CDR3 is CATSAETTQYF. CDR3 nucleotide sequence: TGTGCCACCAGTGCGGAGACTACCCAGTACTTC.

The V call is TRBV15, the J call TRBJ2-5; D unresolved. This CDR3 region has 13 residues. CDR1 and CDR2 (germline): LNHNV, YYDKDF (reference sequence). The V and J ends lost 0 bases and 8 bases respectively, with 10 bases between them. CDR3 region: CATSREATHTQYF. The CDR3 coding sequence is TGTGCCACCAGCAGAGAGGCGACGCATACCCAGTACTTC.

This clonotype was detected only a few times. The chain joins TRBV5-1 to TRBJ2-1; 9 nucleotides agree with TRBD1. With V trimmed by 3 bases and J by 6 bases, 10 bases remained unmatched. Germline V gene sequence: CDR1 SGHRS, CDR2 YFSETQ. The CDR3 contains 16 residues. In nucleotides, the CDR3 is TGCGCCAGCAGCTCCCTCTCAAACAGGGGGCCCAATGAGCAGTTCTTC. Its protein product is CASSSLSNRGPNEQFF.

This clonotype was detected a few times. This chain connects TRBV27 to TRBJ1-5; 12 bases match TRBD1. The CDR3 loop spans 16 amino acids. CDR1 MNHEY and CDR2 SMNVEV come from the germline V gene (reference sequence). Trimming took 5 bases from V and 7 from J; bases not matched to a gene: 9. The CDR3 sequence is CASSLTPGTGGQPQHF. The CDR3 nucleotides are TGTGCCAGCAGTCTCACTCCCGGGACAGGGGGCCAGCCCCAGCATTTT.

This clonotype was recorded at least ten times. The rearrangement joins TRBV12-3 or TRBV12-4 to TRBJ1-2, with D possibly TRBD1 on 5 matching bases. Trimming took 6 bases from V and 8 from J, leaving 22 bases between them. The CDR3 is made up of 15 amino acids. The CDR3 spells CASSHGVGGRPGYTF. The DNA for the CDR3 is TGTGCCAGCAGCCACGGGGTTGGGGGACGTCCGGGCTACACCTTC.

The rearrangement links TRBV20-1 to TRBJ2-2; D uncertain. V lost 3 bases, J lost 4 bases, and 9 bases lay in between. Germline CDR1 DFQATT, CDR2 SNEGSKA (reference sequence). The CDR3 consists of 13 residues. The CDR3 loop reads CSASERTTGELFF. CDR3 DNA sequence: TGCAGTGCTAGTGAGAGAACCACCGGGGAGCTGTTTTTT.

This clonotype was seen at least ten times. This rearrangement joins TRBV5-1 to TRBJ2-7; 10 bases agree with TRBD1. The CDR3 runs to 14 residues. V dropped 3 bases and J dropped 3; count of bases not matched to a gene: 3. The germline V gene encodes CDR1 SGHRS and CDR2 YFSETQ. The CDR3 DNA reads TGCGCCAGCAGCTGGGGACAGGGGAACTACGAGCAGTACTTC. It translates to CASSWGQGNYEQYF.

Of note for this clonotype: One end of the junction is discordant with germline, which a read error may explain. The chain is built from TRBV5-1 and TRBJ2-5, with D unresolved. CDR3 length: 12 residues. Germline assignment: CDR1 SGHRS and CDR2 YFSETQ. The CDR3 is CASSTNHETQYF. DNA for the CDR3: TGCGCCAGCAGCACAAACCATGAGACCCAGTACTTC.

J is TRBJ2-6 and V is TRBV12-3 or TRBV12-4; possible D gene TRBD1, 6 bases. CDR3 length: 16 residues. V lost 5 bases, J lost 0 bases, and 11 bases lay in between. CDR3 sequence: CASSDTGLSGANVLTF. CDR3 coding DNA: TGTGCCAGCAGTGATACAGGGCTCTCTGGGGCCAACGTCCTGACTTTC.

The chain uses TRBV20-1 and TRBJ1-5; D is ambiguous. Germline V gene sequence: CDR1 DFQATT, CDR2 SNEGSKA (reference sequence). The CDR3 loop spans 14 amino acids. Trimming took 3 bases from V and 3 from J, leaving 12 bases between them. CDR3 nucleotide sequence: TGCAGTGCTAGTGCCGGGCCGATCAATCAGCCCCAGCATTTT. Protein: CSASAGPINQPQHF.

The CDR3 nucleotides read TGTGCCAGCACCCCGGGTGTGGGAGGCTACACCTTC. Encoded protein: CASTPGVGGYTF. The chain joins TRBV5-6 to TRBJ1-2; no firm D call. Germline V gene lookup returns CDR1 SGHDT and CDR2 YYEEEE. CDR3 length: 12 amino acids. V dropped 6 bases and J dropped 8 bases, with 14 bases sitting between them.

The chain has TRBV7-2 and TRBJ1-1; a weak D match, TRBD1 (6 bases). Trimming removed 4 bases from V and 4 bases from J, with 22 bases in between. The CDR3 is 17 amino acids. Germline V gene lookup returns CDR1 SGHTA and CDR2 FQGNSA. CDR3 region: CASSSGHRSMKATEAFF. CDR3 nucleotide sequence: TGTGCCAGCAGCTCGGGACATCGCTCGATGAAGGCCACTGAAGCTTTCTTT. Full variable domain (rest looked up from reference TRBV7-2 and TRBJ1-1): GAGVSQSPSNKVTEKGKDVELRCDPISGHTALYWYRQSLGQGLEFLIYFQGNSAPDKSGLPSDRFSAERTGGSVSTLTIQRTQQEDSAVYLCASSSGHRSMKATEAFFGQGTRLTVV.

In this sample, this clonotype turned up many times. V and J are TRBV12-3 or TRBV12-4 and TRBJ2-7; D might be TRBD1 (6 bases). The CDR3 covers 15 residues. Trimming removed 5 bases from V and 0 bases from J, with 14 bases in between. CDR3 loop: CASSTQGRVSYEQYF. The CDR3 nucleotides read TGTGCCAGCAGTACACAGGGTAGGGTCTCCTACGAGCAGTACTTC.

This clonotype has more than one count but fewer than ten. This sequence joins TRBV7-2 and TRBJ2-2; D gene unclear. The CDR3 loop spans 13 amino acids. Germline V gives CDR1 SGHTA, CDR2 FQGNSA. V was clipped by 4 bases and J by 4 bases, with 7 bases between them. CDR3 nucleotide sequence: TGTGCCAGCAGCTGGATGGGCACCGGGGAGCTGTTTTTT. Its protein product is CASSWMGTGELFF.

This sequence joins TRBV7-2 and TRBJ2-3; D possibly corresponds to TRBD1 (6 bases). The CDR3 runs 14 residues. V was cut by 5 bases and J by 4 bases, with 13 bases left in between. Germline V gene data show CDR1 as SGHTA and CDR2 as FQGNSA. The DNA of the CDR3 is TGTGCCAGCAGCCCGACAGGATCAGCAGATACGCAGTATTTT. Residues: CASSPTGSADTQYF.